The text below deals with one T cell receptor (beta chain). Antigen unknown. This sample was taken from a study of OX40 agonist ivuxolimab in advanced cancers. Study outcomes and limitations: With doses of 0.1 to 3.0 mg/kg, CD4+ and CD8+ blood T cells had undergone clonal expansion by week 6.

Germline assignment: CDR1 MNHEY and CDR2 SMNVEV (reference sequence). The CDR3 is made up of 13 amino acids. V dropped 6 bases and J dropped 3 bases, with 11 bases sitting between them. Profiled with immunoSEQ multiplex PCR; TCRdb holds only in-frame clones, not every one. Of about 25,000 clones in the sample, 70% to 90% are singletons; the top ten hold about 16%. The V and J genes are TRBV27 and TRBJ1-1, with D perhaps TRBD1 (6 bases). The starting material was CD4+ or CD8+ T cells sorted from blood, obtained in a trial of the OX40 agonist ivuxolimab. The TCR was taken from an adult with an advanced solid tumor such as melanoma, head and neck, liver or kidney cancer. The chain's CDR3 is CASRWTVYTEAFF. CDR3 sequence (DNA): TGTGCCAGCAGATGGACAGTTTACACTGAAGCTTTCTTT.